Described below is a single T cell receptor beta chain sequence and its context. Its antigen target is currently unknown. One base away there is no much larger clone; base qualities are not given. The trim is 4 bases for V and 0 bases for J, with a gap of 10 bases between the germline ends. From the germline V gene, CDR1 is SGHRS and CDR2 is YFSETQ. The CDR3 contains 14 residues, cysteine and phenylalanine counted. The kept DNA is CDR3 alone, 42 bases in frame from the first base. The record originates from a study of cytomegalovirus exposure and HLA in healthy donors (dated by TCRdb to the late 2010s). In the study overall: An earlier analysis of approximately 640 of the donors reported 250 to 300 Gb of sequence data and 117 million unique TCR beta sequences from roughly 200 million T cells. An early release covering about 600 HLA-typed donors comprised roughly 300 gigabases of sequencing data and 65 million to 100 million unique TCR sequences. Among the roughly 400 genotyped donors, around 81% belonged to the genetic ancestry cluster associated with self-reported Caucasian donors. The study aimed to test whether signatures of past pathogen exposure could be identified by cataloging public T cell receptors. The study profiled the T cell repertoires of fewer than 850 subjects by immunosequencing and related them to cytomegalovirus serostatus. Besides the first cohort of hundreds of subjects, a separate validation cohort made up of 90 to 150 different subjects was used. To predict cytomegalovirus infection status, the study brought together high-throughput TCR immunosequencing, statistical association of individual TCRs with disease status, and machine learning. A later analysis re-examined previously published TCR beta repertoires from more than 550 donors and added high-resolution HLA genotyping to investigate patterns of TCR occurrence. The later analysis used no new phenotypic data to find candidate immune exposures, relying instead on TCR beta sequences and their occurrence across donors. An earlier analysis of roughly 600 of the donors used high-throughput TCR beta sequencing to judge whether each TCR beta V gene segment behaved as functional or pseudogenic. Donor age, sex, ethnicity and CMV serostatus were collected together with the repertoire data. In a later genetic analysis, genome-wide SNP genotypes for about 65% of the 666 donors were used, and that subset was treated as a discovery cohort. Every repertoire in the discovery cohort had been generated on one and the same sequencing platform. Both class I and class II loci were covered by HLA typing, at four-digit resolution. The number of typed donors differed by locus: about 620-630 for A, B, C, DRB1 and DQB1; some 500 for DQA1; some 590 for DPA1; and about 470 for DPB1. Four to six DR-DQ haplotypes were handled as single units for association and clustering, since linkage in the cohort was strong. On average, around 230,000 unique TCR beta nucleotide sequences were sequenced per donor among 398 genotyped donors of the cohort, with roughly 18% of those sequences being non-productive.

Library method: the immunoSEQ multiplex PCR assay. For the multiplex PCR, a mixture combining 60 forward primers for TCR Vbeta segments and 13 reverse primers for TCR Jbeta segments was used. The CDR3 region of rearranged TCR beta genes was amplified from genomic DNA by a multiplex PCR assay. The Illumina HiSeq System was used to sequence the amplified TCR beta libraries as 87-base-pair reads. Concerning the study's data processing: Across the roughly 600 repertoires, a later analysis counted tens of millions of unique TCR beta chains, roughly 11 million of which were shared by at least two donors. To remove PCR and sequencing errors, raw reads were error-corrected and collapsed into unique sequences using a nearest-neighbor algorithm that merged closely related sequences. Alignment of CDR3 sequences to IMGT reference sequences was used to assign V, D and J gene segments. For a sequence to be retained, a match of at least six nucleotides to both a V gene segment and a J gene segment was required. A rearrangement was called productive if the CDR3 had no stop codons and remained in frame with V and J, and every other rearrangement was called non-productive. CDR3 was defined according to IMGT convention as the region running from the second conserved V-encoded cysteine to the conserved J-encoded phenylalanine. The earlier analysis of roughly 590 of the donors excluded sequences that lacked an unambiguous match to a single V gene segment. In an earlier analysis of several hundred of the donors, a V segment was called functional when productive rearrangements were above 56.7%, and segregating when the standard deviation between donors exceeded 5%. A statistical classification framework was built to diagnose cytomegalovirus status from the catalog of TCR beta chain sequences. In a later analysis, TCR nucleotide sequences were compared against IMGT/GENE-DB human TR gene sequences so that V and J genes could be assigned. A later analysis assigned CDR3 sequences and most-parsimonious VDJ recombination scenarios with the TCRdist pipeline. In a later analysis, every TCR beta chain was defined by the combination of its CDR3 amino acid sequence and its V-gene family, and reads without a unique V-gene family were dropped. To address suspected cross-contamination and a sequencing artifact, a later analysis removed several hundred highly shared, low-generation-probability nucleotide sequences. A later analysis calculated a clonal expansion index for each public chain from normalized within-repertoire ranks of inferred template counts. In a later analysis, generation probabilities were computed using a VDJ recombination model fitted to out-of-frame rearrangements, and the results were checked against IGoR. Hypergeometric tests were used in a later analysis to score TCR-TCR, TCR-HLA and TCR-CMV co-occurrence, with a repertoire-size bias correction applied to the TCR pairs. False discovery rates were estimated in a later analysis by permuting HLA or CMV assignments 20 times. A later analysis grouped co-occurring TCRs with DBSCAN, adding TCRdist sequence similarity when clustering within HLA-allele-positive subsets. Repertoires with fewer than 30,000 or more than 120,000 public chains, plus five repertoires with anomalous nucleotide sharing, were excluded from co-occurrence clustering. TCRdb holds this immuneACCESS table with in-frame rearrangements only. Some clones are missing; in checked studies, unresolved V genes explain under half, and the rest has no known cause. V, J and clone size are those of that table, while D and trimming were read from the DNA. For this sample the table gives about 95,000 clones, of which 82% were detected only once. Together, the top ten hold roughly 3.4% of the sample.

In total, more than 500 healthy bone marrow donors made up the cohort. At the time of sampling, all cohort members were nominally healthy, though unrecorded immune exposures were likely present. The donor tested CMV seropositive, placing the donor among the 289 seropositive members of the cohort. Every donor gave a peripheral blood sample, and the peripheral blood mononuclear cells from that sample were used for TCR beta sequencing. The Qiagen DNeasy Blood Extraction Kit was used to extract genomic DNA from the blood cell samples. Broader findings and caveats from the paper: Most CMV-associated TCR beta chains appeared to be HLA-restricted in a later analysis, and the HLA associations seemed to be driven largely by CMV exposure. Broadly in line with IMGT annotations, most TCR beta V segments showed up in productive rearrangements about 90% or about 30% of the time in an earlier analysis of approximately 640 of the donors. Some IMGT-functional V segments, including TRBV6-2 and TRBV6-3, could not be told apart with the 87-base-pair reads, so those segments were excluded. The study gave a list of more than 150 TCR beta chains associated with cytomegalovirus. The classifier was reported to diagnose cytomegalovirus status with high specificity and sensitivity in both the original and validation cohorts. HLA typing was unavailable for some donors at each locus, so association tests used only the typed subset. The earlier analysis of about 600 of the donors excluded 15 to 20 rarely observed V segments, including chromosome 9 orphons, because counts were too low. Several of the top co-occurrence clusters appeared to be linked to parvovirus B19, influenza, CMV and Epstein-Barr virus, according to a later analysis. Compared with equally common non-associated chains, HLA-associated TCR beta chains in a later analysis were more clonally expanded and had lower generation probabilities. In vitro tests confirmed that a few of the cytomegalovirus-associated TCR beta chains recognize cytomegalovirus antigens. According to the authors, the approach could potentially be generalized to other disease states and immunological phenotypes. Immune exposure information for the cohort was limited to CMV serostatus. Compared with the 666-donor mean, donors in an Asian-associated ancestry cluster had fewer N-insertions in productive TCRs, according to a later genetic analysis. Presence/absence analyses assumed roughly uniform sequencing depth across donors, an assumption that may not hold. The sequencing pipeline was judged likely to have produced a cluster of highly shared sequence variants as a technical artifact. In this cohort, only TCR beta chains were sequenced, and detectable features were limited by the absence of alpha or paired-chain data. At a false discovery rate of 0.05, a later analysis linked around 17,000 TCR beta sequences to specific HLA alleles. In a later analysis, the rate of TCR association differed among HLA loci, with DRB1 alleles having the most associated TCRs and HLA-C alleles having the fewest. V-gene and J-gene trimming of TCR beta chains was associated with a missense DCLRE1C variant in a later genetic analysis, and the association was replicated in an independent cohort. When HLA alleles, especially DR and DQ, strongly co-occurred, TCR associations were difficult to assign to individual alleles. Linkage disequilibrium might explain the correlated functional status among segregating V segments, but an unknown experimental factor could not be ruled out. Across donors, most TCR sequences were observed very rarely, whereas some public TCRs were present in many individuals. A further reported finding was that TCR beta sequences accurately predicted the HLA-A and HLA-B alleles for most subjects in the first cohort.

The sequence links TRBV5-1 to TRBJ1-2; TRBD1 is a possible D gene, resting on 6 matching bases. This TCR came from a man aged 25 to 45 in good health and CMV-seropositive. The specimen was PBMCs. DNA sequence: TGCGCCAGCAGCCCCGGGACACCTAACTATGGCTACACCTTC. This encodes CASSPGTPNYGYTF.